The 31 T cell receptor beta chains below all came from one sample that was sequenced in a study of T-cell memory formation after mild COVID-19. TCRdb itself ran the 5' RACE reads through MiXCR, one entry per CDR3 protein. The repertoire includes some 210,000 distinct CDR3 sequences, over 9.5% of them detected once, and around 2.9% sits in the top ten. Sequenced: PBMCs or a T cell subset sorted from them (not recorded which). The receptors come from a young man who had mild COVID-19 (a few samples of this study predate the infection). Cell type and time point are not known.

V and J are TRBV6-2 or TRBV6-3 and TRBJ1-5; 8 positions agree with TRBD1. The CDR3 has 15 amino acids. Unmatched junction bases numbered 5, after V lost 0 bases and J lost 7 bases. CDR1 is MNHEY, CDR2 SVGEGT, per germline. In DNA form, the CDR3 reads TGTGCCAGCAGTTACTCGGGACAGGCCACCCAGCCCCAGCATTTT. Amino acid sequence: CASSYSGQATQPQHF.

V usage is TRBV28 and J usage is TRBJ2-3; the D call may be TRBD1 or TRBD2 (7 bases each). CDR1 is MDHEN, CDR2 SYDVKM, per germline. CDR3 length: 15 residues. The V and J ends lost 6 bases and 5 bases respectively, with 18 bases between them. The CDR3 spells CASSSGGGPVDTQYF. CDR3 DNA sequence: TGTGCCAGCAGCTCAGGGGGGGGGCCGGTAGATACGCAGTATTTT.

This clonotype was picked up a small number of times. The chain has TRBV30 and TRBJ2-7, with unresolved D. The germline gives CDR1 GTSNPN, CDR2 SVGIG (reference sequence). This CDR3 comprises 10 residues. With 3 bases removed from V and 4 bases from J, the gap between germline ends came to 4 bases. CDR3 sequence reads: CAWRKYEQYF. The CDR3 DNA is TGTGCCTGGAGGAAGTACGAGCAGTACTTC.

The sample holds many counts of this clonotype. This chain links TRBV5-1 with TRBJ2-2, with 7 bases identical to TRBD1. The CDR3 has 15 amino acids. V was pared by 4 bases and J by 1 base, with 4 bases of the junction left unmatched. CDR1 is SGHRS and CDR2 is YFSETQ in the germline V gene. CDR3 in DNA: TGCGCCAGCAGCCCTCGGACAGGGAACACCGGGGAGCTGTTTTTT. Amino acids: CASSPRTGNTGELFF.

The CDR3 DNA is TGCACCAGCAGCTTCACTATAGCGGGGGAATACGAGCAGTACTTC. Amino acid sequence: CTSSFTIAGEYEQYF. This rearrangement joins TRBV1 to TRBJ2-7; the table's D gene call, TRBD2, was not cross checked with the DNA. TRBV1 is flagged as a pseudogene. The CDR3 loop spans 15 amino acids.

This chain's CDR3 is CAINGGGPLRSPSYNEQFF. The DNA for the CDR3 is TGTGCCATCAACGGCGGGGGGCCACTCCGCTCCCCTTCCTACAATGAGCAGTTCTTC. This chain links TRBV10-3 with TRBJ2-1, with 8 positions matching TRBD2. Unmatched junction bases numbered 18, after V lost 7 bases and J lost 1 base. The CDR3 covers 19 residues. CDR1 is ENHRY, CDR2 SYGVKD, per germline.

In this sample, this clonotype turned up a few times. The chain links TRBV7-2 to TRBJ2-3; 9 bases line up with TRBD2. The V and J ends lost 0 bases and 3 bases, in that order; junction bases with no gene match: 10. The CDR3 length is 18 residues. Germline assignment: CDR1 SGHTA and CDR2 FQGNSA. CDR3 sequence: CASSLARSGGGATDTQYF. CDR3 in DNA: TGTGCCAGCAGCTTAGCCAGGTCTGGCGGGGGGGCGACAGATACGCAGTATTTT.

This clonotype came up a few times. V gene TRBV4-3 combines with J gene TRBJ2-7, with 7 positions matching TRBD1. The ends lost 2 bases at V and 3 bases at J; junction bases unmatched: 22. CDR1 and CDR2 from the germline V gene are LGHNA and YSLEER. The CDR3 loop spans 20 amino acids. The DNA for the CDR3 is TGCGCCAGCAGCCAATCCATTACAGGGGCAGTCTTCAAACCGGGCTACGAGCAGTACTTC. Residues: CASSQSITGAVFKPGYEQYF.

This clonotype has a count of ten or more. The chain employs TRBV7-6 and TRBJ2-5; 11 nucleotides line up with TRBD2. The germline gives CDR1 SGHVS, CDR2 FNYEAQ. This CDR3 is 18 amino acids long. With V trimmed by 0 bases and J by 2 bases, 8 bases remained unmatched. For the CDR3, the DNA is TGTGCCAGCAGCTTAGCCTCTAGCGGGGGGCCGAAGCAAGAGACCCAGTACTTC. Protein product: CASSLASSGGPKQETQYF.

This clonotype was seen at least ten times. The J gene is TRBJ2-2, the V gene TRBV4-2; 8 bases are shared with TRBD2. With V trimmed by 0 bases and J by 4 bases, 13 bases remained unmatched. Germline-derived CDR1 and CDR2 are LGHNA and YNFKEQ. The CDR3 is made up of 19 amino acids. CDR3 nucleotides: TGTGCCAGCAGCCAAGACCCGGGTGGTAGCGGGACATTCACCGGGGAGCTGTTTTTT. Protein sequence: CASSQDPGGSGTFTGELFF.

The chain combines TRBV12-3 or TRBV12-4 with TRBJ1-4, with 12 nucleotides matching TRBD1. The V and J ends lost 3 bases and 11 bases, in that order; junction bases with no gene match: 4. The CDR3 is made up of 14 amino acids. This CDR3 is CASSFWDRGLKLFF. The CDR3 DNA sequence: TGTGCCAGCAGTTTCTGGGACAGGGGGCTTAAACTGTTTTTT.

This clonotype was detected a few times. This rearrangement joins TRBV12-3 or TRBV12-4 to TRBJ1-3; 9 bases fit TRBD1. The CDR3 totals 16 residues. Trimming at V came to 7 bases and at J to 2 bases, leaving 9 bases not matched to a gene. The CDR3: CASISTGGWTGNTIYF. The CDR3 DNA follows: TGTGCCAGCATTTCGACAGGGGGATGGACTGGAAACACCATATATTTT.

The chain uses TRBV6-2 or TRBV6-3 and TRBJ2-3; TRBD2 agrees at 7 bases. The germline gives CDR1 MNHEY, CDR2 SVGEGT. The CDR3 is 17 residues long. V dropped 2 bases and J dropped 5; count of bases not matched to a gene: 13. This chain's CDR3 is CASSYPFPGGREDTQYF. The CDR3 bases are TGTGCCAGCAGTTACCCCTTTCCGGGGGGTCGTGAAGATACGCAGTATTTT.

Details on this clonotype: This sequence is one base from a far larger clone and is likely a read error. This chain uses TRBV7-8 with TRBJ2-5; 8 bases map to TRBD1. The germline CDR1 and CDR2 sequences are SGHVS and FQNEAQ. The CDR3 contains 13 residues. V shed 3 bases, J shed 4 bases, and the junction held 1 base outside the gene matches. CDR3 sequence (DNA): TGTGCCAGCAGCTTCGACAGGGGAGAGACCCAGTACTTC. Protein: CASSFDRGETQYF.

The table lists this clonotype with a few counts. Its ends do not fully match the called genes, so a read error is possible. The rearrangement uses TRBV5-6 and TRBJ2-5; D unclear. This CDR3 region has 10 residues. Germline V gene lookup returns CDR1 SGHDT and CDR2 YYEEEE. The CDR3 spells CASTPDLPLF. The CDR3 DNA sequence: TGTGCCAGCACCCCGGACCTCCCTTTATTC. Filled out from reference TRBV5-6 and TRBJ2-5, the complete variable domain reads DAGVTQSPTHLIKTRGQQVTLRCSPKSGHDTVSWYQQALGQGPQFIFQYYEEEERQRGNFPDRFSGHQFPNYSSELNVNALLLGDSALYLCASTPDLPLFGPGTRLLVL.

V is TRBV3-1 and J is TRBJ1-2; the D is unclear. Trimming stripped 3 bases from V and 4 bases from J, with 12 bases between. This CDR3 contains 14 residues. Per germline, CDR1 LGHDT and CDR2 YNNKEL (reference sequence). This CDR3 is CASSQSGEIYGYTF. In DNA form, the CDR3 reads TGTGCCAGCAGCCAGTCCGGGGAAATCTATGGCTACACCTTC.

J is TRBJ2-7 and V is TRBV9; D gene ambiguous. The germline CDR1 and CDR2 sequences are SGDLS and YYNGEE. The CDR3 is 15 residues long. Trimming left V 0 bases short and J 0 bases short, with 10 bases between. The CDR3 region is CASSVELGSSYEQYF. CDR3 DNA sequence: TGTGCCAGCAGCGTAGAACTGGGAAGCTCCTACGAGCAGTACTTC.

The chain has TRBV2 and TRBJ2-3; 12 bases are shared with TRBD2. The CDR3 length is 15 residues. V trimming: 6 bases; J trimming: 8 bases; junction bases outside the gene matches: 9. Germline assignment: CDR1 SNHLY and CDR2 FYNNEI. The CDR3 loop reads CASSETSGGDGTQYF. Written as DNA, the CDR3 is TGTGCCAGCAGCGAGACTAGCGGGGGTGACGGTACGCAGTATTTT.

The CDR3 DNA is TGCAGTGCTAGAGGTGACTCCTCCACGCAGTATTTT. The encoded protein is CSARGDSSTQYF. This chain joins TRBV20-1 and TRBJ2-3; the D is unclear. Germline V gene data show CDR1 as DFQATT and CDR2 as SNEGSKA (reference sequence). V lost 1 base and J lost 9, with 11 bases in between. This CDR3 spans 12 amino acids.

V is TRBV18 and J is TRBJ1-1; 11 bases are shared with TRBD1. The V segment lost 6 bases and the J segment 12 bases; nucleotides outside the gene matches: 3. From germline, CDR1 is KGHSH and CDR2 LQKENI. The CDR3 spans 11 residues. CDR3 sequence (DNA): TGTGCCAGCTCGCGGGACAGGGGGACTTTCTTT. Its protein is CASSRDRGTFF.

This clonotype was seen more than once but under ten times. The chain couples TRBV3-1 to TRBJ1-1; D is perhaps TRBD1 (6 bases). This CDR3 region has 13 residues. CDR1 and CDR2 from the germline V gene are LGHDT and YNNKEL (reference sequence). The V and J ends lost 3 bases and 8 bases respectively, with 13 bases between them. As DNA, the CDR3 is TGTGCCAGCAGCCACCTGGGGGGGACAGAAGCTTTCTTT. Its translation is CASSHLGGTEAFF.

This chain links TRBV30 with TRBJ1-2; D perhaps matches TRBD1 (5 bases). The CDR3 is 14 residues long. V was shortened by 4 bases and J by 3 bases, with 15 bases between the two germline ends. Germline values: CDR1 GTSNPN, CDR2 SVGIG (reference sequence). CDR3 region: CAWTRTGEDYGYTF. CDR3 DNA: TGTGCCTGGACACGAACGGGGGAGGACTATGGCTACACCTTC.

This clonotype was counted many times. The chain couples TRBV5-4 to TRBJ2-2; possible D gene TRBD1, 6 bases. The CDR3 is 13 residues long. In germline, CDR1 is SGHNT, CDR2 YYREEE (reference sequence). V shed 5 bases and J shed 3 bases, with 8 bases lying between them. The CDR3 DNA follows: TGTGCCAGCAGTCAGGGGTACACCGGGGAGCTGTTTTTT. Translation gives CASSQGYTGELFF.

This clonotype has more than one count but fewer than ten. Here the CDR3 reads CASSSGQSSYNEQFF. The CDR3 region has the DNA TGCGCCAGCAGCTCGGGACAGAGCTCCTACAATGAGCAGTTCTTC. This chain uses TRBV5-1 with TRBJ2-1; TRBD1 matches at 7 bases. The CDR3 loop spans 15 amino acids. Per the germline V gene, CDR1 is SGHRS and CDR2 is YFSETQ. The J segment lost 0 bases and the V segment lost 3 bases, leaving 3 bases of the junction unmatched. Complete variable domain (other parts from reference TRBV5-1 and TRBJ2-1): KAGVTQTPRYLIKTRGQQVTLSCSPISGHRSVSWYQQTPGQGLQFLFEYFSETQRNKGNFPGRFSGRQFSNSRSEMNVSTLELGDSALYLCASSSGQSSYNEQFFGPGTRLTVL.

Turning to this clonotype: This is likely a read error, given that the CDR3 carries no conserved phenylalanine or tryptophan at its end. The rearrangement links TRBV28 to TRBJ2-5; D may be TRBD2 (5 bases). Germline assignment: CDR1 MDHEN and CDR2 SYDVKM. V dropped 6 bases and J dropped 1 base, with 12 bases sitting between them. This CDR3 comprises 14 residues. The CDR3: CASSSQAVQETQYL. CDR3 bases: TGTGCCAGCAGCTCCCAAGCGGTCCAAGAGACCCAGTACTTA.

There are many counts of this clonotype. The rearrangement links TRBV5-4 to TRBJ2-1; 7 bases are a match to TRBD2. The CDR3 contains 14 residues. Germline lookup yields CDR1 SGHNT and CDR2 YYREEE (reference sequence). After removal of 6 bases from V and 6 bases from J, the junction contained 9 bases not matched to a gene. CDR3 in DNA: TGTGCCAGCAACTCTGCGGGGGTCTTCAATGAGCAGTTCTTC. This sequence encodes CASNSAGVFNEQFF.

The chain joins TRBV5-1 to TRBJ2-7, with D tentatively TRBD1 or TRBD2 (5 bases each). The CDR3 is 14 residues long. Between the trimmed V and J ends, which lost 3 bases and 4 bases, there was a span of 14 bases. The germline V gene has CDR1 SGHRS and CDR2 YFSETQ. The CDR3 DNA is TGCGCCAGCAGCTGGGCCTCGGGGCCGTACGAGCAGTACTTC. It encodes CASSWASGPYEQYF. The full variable domain, completed using reference TRBV5-1 and TRBJ2-7, is KAGVTQTPRYLIKTRGQQVTLSCSPISGHRSVSWYQQTPGQGLQFLFEYFSETQRNKGNFPGRFSGRQFSNSRSEMNVSTLELGDSALYLCASSWASGPYEQYFGPGTRLTVT.

This clonotype was detected many times. The chain recombines TRBV23-1 with TRBJ2-2; D unresolved. TRBV23-1 is noted as an ORF with a role that remains uncertain. There are 19 residues in the CDR3. Trimming cost V 2 bases and J 0 bases, with 19 bases left between them. The chain's CDR3 is CASSQISELVISNTGELFF. In nucleotides, the CDR3 is TGCGCCAGCAGTCAAATTTCGGAACTTGTTATCTCGAACACCGGGGAGCTGTTTTTT.

Only a few counts were recorded for this clonotype. CDR3 sequence reads: CASSLAAVTEQYV. CDR3 DNA: TGTGCCAGCAGCTTAGCTGCAGTGACCGAGCAGTACGTC. The V and J genes are TRBV7-9 and TRBJ2-7; D not resolved. Trimming removed 0 bases from V and 6 bases from J, with 9 bases in between. The CDR3 totals 13 residues. Germline V gene data show CDR1 as SEHNR and CDR2 as FQNEAQ (reference sequence).

J is TRBJ2-1 and V is TRBV7-3; no definite D call. Trimming removed 5 bases from V and 7 bases from J, with 12 bases in between. CDR3 length: 13 amino acids. The germline CDR1 and CDR2 sequences are SGHTA and FQGTGA. The chain's CDR3 is CASSPGPANEQFF. DNA of the CDR3: TGTGCCAGCAGCCCCGGACCAGCGAATGAGCAGTTCTTC.

This clonotype was counted at least ten times. This chain links TRBV5-1 with TRBJ1-2, with a tentative D call TRBD1 (5 bases). Germline values: CDR1 SGHRS, CDR2 YFSETQ. With 4 bases removed from V and 7 bases from J, the gap between germline ends came to 14 bases. The CDR3 length is 13 residues. The CDR3 protein is CASSQGTVVGYTF. As DNA, the CDR3 is TGCGCCAGCAGCCAAGGGACGGTAGTTGGCTACACCTTC.